The sequence of this T cell receptor (beta chain) was determined in a study of beta chain features in type 1 diabetes. On the study more broadly: Across the samples, about 100 million sorted cells were examined in total.

Trimming cost V 5 bases and J 0 bases, with 11 bases left between them. Per the germline V gene, CDR1 is LGHNA and CDR2 is YSLEER. The CDR3 extends over 14 amino acids. This clone was picked up a small number of times. Antigen unknown. Study findings and constraints: At VDJ recombination sites, type 1 diabetes patients had fewer insertions and more deleted nucleotides. Type 1 diabetes patients had TCRB CDR3s that were shorter (moderately but significantly so) in all four CD4+ subsets.

The sequenced template was cDNA made from the entire isolated RNA. The data were produced by immunoSEQ multiplex PCR, yet TCRdb's version contains in-frame clones alone and is incomplete. Here the sample spans hundreds of thousands of clones, 11% to 15% being singletons. The rearrangement links TRBV4-3 to TRBJ2-7; the D is unclear. The sequencing sample was made of naive CD4+ T cells from blood. This sequence was found in a man aged 18 to 29 with type 1 diabetes. CDR3 DNA sequence: TGCGCCAGCAGCGAAGGCAGGTCCTCCTACGAGCAGTACTTC. Its protein product is CASSEGRSSYEQYF.